This T cell receptor (beta chain) appears in the sequencing data of a study of T-cell reconstitution after alpha-beta-depleted transplantation in children. Looked up from germline, CDR1 is SGHRS and CDR2 is YFSETQ. V was cut by 4 bases and J by 1 base, with 22 bases left in between. The CDR3 contains 18 residues. Overall study results and limits: When one year had passed after transplant, most T-cell counts and diversity came from newly produced T cells. From surviving recipient T cells and thymic progenitors came the high day-60 TCRbeta diversity observed in some patients. Reportedly, alpha-beta T cells present about two months post-transplant originated from several hundred expanded clones of graft origin.

This sample's TCRbeta library carried unique molecular identifier barcodes. Via MiXCR, TCRdb re-called the PCR reads, giving one row per CDR3 protein. The profile shows a few hundred thousand distinct CDR3 sequences, 13% of them singletons. This clonotype was recorded a few times. Its target is unknown. This clonotype was obtained from a male patient aged 5 to 17 who had a stem cell transplant for acute myeloid leukemia, so the T cells may come from the graft donor. The chain combines TRBV5-1 with TRBJ2-3, with D unresolved. The sequenced sample was PBMCs, mostly from graft donor cells, obtained 360 days after TCRalphabeta/CD19-depleted stem cell transplant. CDR3 amino acids: CASSPNSILEVGTDTQYF. DNA for the CDR3: TGCGCCAGCAGCCCAAACAGCATTTTAGAAGTAGGCACAGATACGCAGTATTTT.